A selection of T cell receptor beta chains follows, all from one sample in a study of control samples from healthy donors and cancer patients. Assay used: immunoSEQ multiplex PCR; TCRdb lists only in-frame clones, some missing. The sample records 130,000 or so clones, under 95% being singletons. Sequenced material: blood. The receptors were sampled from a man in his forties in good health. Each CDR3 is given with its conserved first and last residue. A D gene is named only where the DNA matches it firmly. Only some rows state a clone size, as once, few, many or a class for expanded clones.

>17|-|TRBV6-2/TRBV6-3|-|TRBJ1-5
TGTGCCAGCAGTTGGGAAGGTCGGGCAGTCAGCAATCAGCCCCAGCATTTT
CASSWEGRAVSNQPQHF
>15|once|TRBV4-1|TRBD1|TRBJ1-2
TGCGCCAGCAGCCAAGATCCCCAGGGGGCAGCTGGCTACACCTTC
CASSQDPQGAAGYTF
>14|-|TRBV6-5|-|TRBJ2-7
TGTGCCAGCAGTAGTCAGGGCATTTCCTACGAGCAGTACTTC
CASSSQGISYEQYF
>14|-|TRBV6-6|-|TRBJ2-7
TGTGCCAGCAGCAAGAGAGAGGATCCTTACGAGCAGTACTTC
CASSKREDPYEQYF
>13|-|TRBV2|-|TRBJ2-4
TGTGCCAGCAGTGATGGGGTTGGAGACATTCAGTACTTC
CASSDGVGDIQYF
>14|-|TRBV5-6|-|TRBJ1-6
TGTGCCAGCAGCCTGGGACGGATGAATTCACCCCTCCACTTT
CASSLGRMNSPLHF
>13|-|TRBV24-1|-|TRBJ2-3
TGTGCCACCAGTGCGGGGGGCGTAGATACGCAGTATTTT
CATSAGGVDTQYF
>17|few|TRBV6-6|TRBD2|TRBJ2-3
TGTGCCAGCAGTCCCGGGGCTAGCGGGAGGGGCACAGATACGCAGTATTTT
CASSPGASGRGTDTQYF
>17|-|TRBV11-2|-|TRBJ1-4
TGTGCCAGCAGCTCCTCTGGGGACCCATGGAGTAATGAAAAACTGTTTTTT
CASSSSGDPWSNEKLFF
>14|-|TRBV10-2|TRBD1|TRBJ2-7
TGCGCCAGCAGTGAGGGGACAGACTCCTACGAGCAGTACTTC
CASSEGTDSYEQYF
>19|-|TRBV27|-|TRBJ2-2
TGTGCCAACTCTTTTCAAACCCCGGGACCCATTAAGAACACCGGGGAGCTGTTTTTT
CANSFQTPGPIKNTGELFF
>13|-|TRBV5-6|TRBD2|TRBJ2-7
TGTGCCAGCAGCGGCGGGGGGGGCTACGAGCAGTACTTC
CASSGGGGYEQYF
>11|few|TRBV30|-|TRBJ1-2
TGTGCCTGGAGTTCAGGGGCTGGCTACACCTTC
CAWSSGAGYTF
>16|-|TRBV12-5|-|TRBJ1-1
TGTGCTAGTGGTTTGCCCCCGGGACGGGATAACACTGAAGCTTTCTTT
CASGLPPGRDNTEAFF
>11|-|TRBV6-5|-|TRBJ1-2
TGTGCCACCGCACGTAACTATGGCTACACCTTC
CATARNYGYTF
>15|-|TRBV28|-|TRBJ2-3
TGTGCCAGCAGTTTAAGGGGGGCGCGGGGAGATACGCAGTATTTT
CASSLRGARGDTQYF
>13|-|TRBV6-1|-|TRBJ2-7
TGTGCCAGCAGTGAAAGGACCGACTACGAGCAGTACTTC
CASSERTDYEQYF
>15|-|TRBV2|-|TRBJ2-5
TGTGCCAGCAGTGACACGGCGGGATGGAGCGAGACCCAGTACTTC
CASSDTAGWSETQYF
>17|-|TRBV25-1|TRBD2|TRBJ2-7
TGTGCCAGCAGTTATGGGACTAGCGGGAAGGCCCGGCGCGAGCAGTACTTC
CASSYGTSGKARREQYF
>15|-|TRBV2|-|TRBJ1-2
TGTGCCGGTGCAGGGTTGGGAGGCGTCAGAGGAGGCTACACCTTC
CAGAGLGGVRGGYTF
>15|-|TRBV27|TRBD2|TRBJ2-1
TGTGCCAGCAGTCTTGGACTAGCGGGATACAATGAGCAGTTCTTC
CASSLGLAGYNEQFF
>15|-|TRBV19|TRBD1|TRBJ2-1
TGTGCCAGTAGTATAGACCCCAGGGGGTACAATGAGCAGTTCTTC
CASSIDPRGYNEQFF
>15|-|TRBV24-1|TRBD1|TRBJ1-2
TGTGCCACCAGTGACCCGACAGGGGGCGGGTATGGCTACACCTTC
CATSDPTGGGYGYTF
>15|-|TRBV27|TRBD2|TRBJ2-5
TGTGCCAGCAGGACGGGACGGGAGGCGGGACGGACCCAGTACTTC
CASRTGREAGRTQYF
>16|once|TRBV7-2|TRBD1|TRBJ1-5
TGTGCCAGCAGCTTATCATCCGGACAGGTTAATCAGCCCCAGCATTTT
CASSLSSGQVNQPQHF
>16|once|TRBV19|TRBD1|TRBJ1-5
TGTGCCAGTATAGACGGACAGGGCTATAGCAATCAGCCCCAGCATTTT
CASIDGQGYSNQPQHF
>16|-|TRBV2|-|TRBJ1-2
TGTGCCAGCAGTGAAGCCCCAGCGGGGGGAGAGTATGGCTACACCTTC
CASSEAPAGGEYGYTF
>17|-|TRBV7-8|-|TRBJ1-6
TGTGCCAGCAGCTTATTTACCAGGGCCGCCCCAAATTCACCCCTCCACTTT
CASSLFTRAAPNSPLHF
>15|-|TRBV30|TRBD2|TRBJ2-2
TGTGCCTGGGGCCTAGCGGGATGGTACACCGGGGAGCTGTTTTTT
CAWGLAGWYTGELFF
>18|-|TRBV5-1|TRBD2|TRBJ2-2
TGCGCCAGCAGCTTGAGGTCTAGCGGAGTCTCTCTGGGCGGGGAGCTGTTTTTT
CASSLRSSGVSLGGELFF
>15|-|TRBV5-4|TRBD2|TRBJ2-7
TGTGCCAGCAGCTTGGCGGGACTAGCGAAAGACGAGCAGTACTTC
CASSLAGLAKDEQYF
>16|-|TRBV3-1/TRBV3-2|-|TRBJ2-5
TGTGCCAGCAGCCAAGGGGGCCGGGACGGCGAAGAGACCCAGTACTTC
CASSQGGRDGEETQYF
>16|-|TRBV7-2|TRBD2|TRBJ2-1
TGTGCCAGCAGCTTACGTGGCGGGGGCTCCTACAATGAGCAGTTCTTC
CASSLRGGGSYNEQFF
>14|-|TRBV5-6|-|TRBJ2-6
TGTGCCAGCAGCTCGAGGATCGGGGCCAACGTCCTGACTTTC
CASSSRIGANVLTF
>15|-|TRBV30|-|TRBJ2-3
TGTGCCTGGAGTCCTTTTCCCGGGGGCGCAGATACGCAGTATTTT
CAWSPFPGGADTQYF
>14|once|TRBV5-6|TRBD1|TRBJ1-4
TGTGCCAGCAGCTTTAGAGACAGGGGACCCAAACTGTTTTTT
CASSFRDRGPKLFF
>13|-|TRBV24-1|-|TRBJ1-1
TGTGCCACCAGTGATTCGGAGAACACTGAAGCTTTCTTT
CATSDSENTEAFF
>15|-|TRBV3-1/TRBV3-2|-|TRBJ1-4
TGTGCCAGCAGCCAAGAACGGGGGAACGGCGAAAAACTGTTTTTT
CASSQERGNGEKLFF
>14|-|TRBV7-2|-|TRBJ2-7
TGTGCCAGCAGCGACTCGGACAGACCCTACGAGCAGTACTTC
CASSDSDRPYEQYF
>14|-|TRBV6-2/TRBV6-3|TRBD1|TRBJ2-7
TGTGCCAGCAGCCAAGGAACAGGGGCCTACGAGCAGTACTTC
CASSQGTGAYEQYF
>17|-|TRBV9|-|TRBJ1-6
TGTGCCAGCAGCTTACAGGGCGGACCGTCCCCTTATTCACCCCTCCACTTT
CASSLQGGPSPYSPLHF
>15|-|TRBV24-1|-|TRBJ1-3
TGTGCCACCAGTGATCCAGGGAACTCTGGAAACACCATATATTTT
CATSDPGNSGNTIYF
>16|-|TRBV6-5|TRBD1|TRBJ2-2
TGTGCCAGCAGTTACTCGTGGACAGGGAACACCGGGGAGCTGTTTTTT
CASSYSWTGNTGELFF
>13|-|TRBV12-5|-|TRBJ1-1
TGTGCTAGTGGTTTGGTACGGGGAAGTGAAGCTTTCTTT
CASGLVRGSEAFF
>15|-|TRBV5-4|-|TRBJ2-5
TGTGCCAGCAGCTTGACTGGGCAGGATCAAGAGACCCAGTACTTC
CASSLTGQDQETQYF
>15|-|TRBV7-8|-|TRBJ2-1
TGTGCCAGCAGCTTAACTACAGGGAGGGCCAATGAGCAGTTCTTC
CASSLTTGRANEQFF
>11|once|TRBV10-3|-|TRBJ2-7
TGTGCCATCGGGGGGTCGTACGAGCAGTACTTC
CAIGGSYEQYF
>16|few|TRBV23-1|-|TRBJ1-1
TGCGCCAGCAGTCAACCACGAGGGACGGCGAACACTGAAGCTTTCTTT
CASSQPRGTANTEAFF
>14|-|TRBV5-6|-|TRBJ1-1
TGTGCCAGCAGCTCCGACAGACGAAACACTGAAGCTTTCTTT
CASSSDRRNTEAFF